The clone carrying this TCR beta chain occurred a few times. Its specificity is not known. This sample is drawn from a study of shared clonotypes between healthy human individuals. General study results and limits: Naive subsets usually exceeded memory subsets in estimated richness.

Deep level was the assay's run setting. The method was immunoSEQ multiplex PCR; TCRdb's version includes in-frame clones alone and lacks a portion of them. The repertoire consists of about 1 million clones, with about 75% occurring once and the leading ten covering about 1.5%. Trimming shortened V by 8 bases and J by 15 bases, and 17 bases separated the two germline ends. The V gene's germline CDR1 is DFQATT and CDR2 SNEGSKA (reference sequence). The CDR3 contains 11 residues. This clonotype originated in a man between 18 and 29 years old in good health. Specimen: memory CD4+ T cells sorted from blood. The subset was: CD45RA-negative fraction. This chain joins TRBV20-1 and TRBJ1-6, with unresolved D. The DNA of the CDR3 is TGCAGTTCGCGGAGGGCGATCGACCTCCACTTT. Protein: CSSRRAIDLHF.